These 30 T cell receptor beta chains came from one sample sequenced in a study of blood T cell repertoires in COVID-19. Only in-frame clones appear in the TCRdb table, and some are missing; sequencing was by immunoSEQ multiplex PCR. The profile shows approximately 150,000 clones, about four fifths of them singletons. Sequencing was carried out using peripheral blood. Source of these receptors: a man in his 70s with acute or convalescent COVID-19.

The chain combines TRBV9 with TRBJ2-2, with D maybe TRBD2 (5 bases). The CDR3 contains 15 residues. V was shortened by 0 bases and J by 0 bases, with 6 bases between the two germline ends. Germline V gene lookup returns CDR1 SGDLS and CDR2 YYNGEE. The CDR3 DNA sequence: TGTGCCAGCAGCGTAGACGGGACGAACACCGGGGAGCTGTTTTTT. This encodes CASSVDGTNTGELFF. The complete variable domain, with remaining parts taken from reference TRBV9 and TRBJ2-2, reads DSGVTQTPKHLITATGQRVTLRCSPRSGDLSVYWYQQSLDQGLQFLIQYYNGEERAKGNILERFSAQQFPDLHSELNLSSLELGDSALYFCASSVDGTNTGELFFGEGSRLTVL.

The chain couples TRBV6-5 to TRBJ1-6; TRBD1 is a possible D gene (5 bases). The CDR3 loop spans 16 amino acids. CDR1 is MNHEY, CDR2 SVGAGI, per germline. Between the trimmed V and J ends, which lost 4 bases and 8 bases, there was a span of 18 bases. CDR3 coding DNA: TGTGCCAGCAGTTCCGCCCCAAGCGGGGCCGATTCACCCCTCCACTTT. Amino acids: CASSSAPSGADSPLHF.

V and J are TRBV28 and TRBJ1-5, with D possibly TRBD1 on 6 matching bases. Looked up from germline, CDR1 is MDHEN and CDR2 is SYDVKM. V was pared by 5 bases and J by 3 bases, with 14 bases between. CDR3 length: 15 residues. The CDR3 bases are TGTGCCAGCAGTCCCGGACAGATAGCCAATCAGCCCCAGCATTTT. It translates to CASSPGQIANQPQHF.

The chain links TRBV19 to TRBJ2-3; 8 bases align to TRBD2. V was clipped by 5 bases and J by 4 bases; unmatched bases: 14. Germline V gene data show CDR1 as LNHDA and CDR2 as SQIVND (reference sequence). The CDR3 is 17 residues long. The CDR3 DNA sequence: TGTGCCAGTAGTCCGAGAGGGATGCGGGAGGTGCCAGATACGCAGTATTTT. This encodes CASSPRGMREVPDTQYF.

The rearrangement uses TRBV6-6 and TRBJ2-1, with 13 bases identical to TRBD2. V dropped 5 bases and J dropped 0; count of bases not matched to a gene: 19. CDR3 size: 22 residues. The germline V gene encodes CDR1 MNHNY and CDR2 SVGAGI (reference sequence). The CDR3 protein is CASSPTGLAGLWMRGSYNEQFF. CDR3 nucleotide sequence: TGTGCCAGCAGTCCAACGGGACTAGCGGGACTATGGATGAGGGGCTCCTACAATGAGCAGTTCTTC.

The chain has TRBV3-1 (or the pseudogene TRBV3-2) and TRBJ2-7; TRBD2 agrees at 9 bases. This CDR3 comprises 15 residues. Trimming removed 3 bases from V and 2 bases from J; junction bases left unmatched: 5. CDR1 is LGHDT, CDR2 YNNKEL, per germline (reference sequence). CDR3 nucleotide sequence: TGTGCCAGCAGCCATCCAAGCGGGGGGACCTACGAGCAGTACTTC. Amino acids: CASSHPSGGTYEQYF.

This chain connects TRBV28 to TRBJ1-3; no clear D. Germline V lookup: CDR1 MDHEN, CDR2 SYDVKM. The CDR3 covers 17 residues. V was cut by 6 bases and J by 0 bases, with 18 bases left in between. The CDR3 is CASSSGILSYSGNTIYF. CDR3 DNA sequence: TGTGCCAGCAGCTCCGGGATCCTCTCTTACTCTGGAAACACCATATATTTT.

This chain connects TRBV5-1 to TRBJ1-2; 10 bases fit TRBD1. The CDR3 runs to 13 residues. V trimming: 2 bases; J trimming: 8 bases; junction bases outside the gene matches: 3. Germline loops: CDR1 SGHRS, CDR2 YFSETQ. CDR3 nucleotide sequence: TGCGCCAGCAGCTTTGGACAGGGGGAAGGCTACACCTTC. This encodes CASSFGQGEGYTF.

The chain joins TRBV6-5 to TRBJ1-2, with D perhaps TRBD1 (5 bases). This CDR3 contains 14 residues. Germline CDR1 and CDR2: MNHEY and SVGAGI. Trimming removed 5 bases from V and 3 bases from J, with 13 bases in between. In nucleotides, the CDR3 is TGTGCCAGCAGTATCCCCGGGGGAGACTATGGCTACACCTTC. This translates into CASSIPGGDYGYTF.

V gene TRBV6-6 combines with J gene TRBJ1-6; D might be TRBD1 (6 bases). V gave up 5 bases and J gave up 8 bases, with 16 bases separating them. This CDR3 has 15 residues. Per germline, CDR1 MNHNY and CDR2 SVGAGI (reference sequence). The CDR3 nucleotides are TGTGCCAGCAGTAGGGGGAGGGACGGGTATTCACCCCTCCACTTT. Amino acid sequence: CASSRGRDGYSPLHF.

In DNA form, the CDR3 reads TGTGCCAGCAGCCAATTCACAGGGAACTCCTACAATGAGCAGTTCTTC. As protein: CASSQFTGNSYNEQFF. This chain joins TRBV7-3 and TRBJ2-1, with D perhaps TRBD1 (6 bases). The V end was cut by 5 bases, the J end by 0 bases, with 14 bases between. The length of the CDR3 is 16 residues. The germline CDR1 and CDR2 sequences are SGHTA and FQGTGA.

This clone was found once. Sequence at one end of the junction differs from germline and may be a read error. The chain combines TRBV2 with TRBJ1-5; D call uncertain. The CDR3 length is 14 residues. Germline V gene sequence: CDR1 SNHLY, CDR2 FYNNEI. Here the CDR3 reads CASSAVYSSQPQHF. In nucleotides, the CDR3 is TGTGCCAGCAGTGCAGTTTATAGCAGTCAGCCCCAGCATTTT.

This chain links TRBV19 with TRBJ1-1; D unclear. This CDR3 contains 12 residues. The germline V gene has CDR1 LNHDA and CDR2 SQIVND (reference sequence). Trimming removed 5 bases at V and 1 base at J, with 5 bases between. The CDR3 is CASSYWNTEAFF. CDR3 sequence (DNA): TGTGCCAGTAGTTATTGGAACACTGAAGCTTTCTTT.

The V call is TRBV28, the J call TRBJ1-4; unclear D gene. V was pared by 7 bases and J by 7 bases, with 16 bases between. The germline gives CDR1 MDHEN, CDR2 SYDVKM. This CDR3 has 14 residues. DNA of the CDR3: TGTGCCAGCATCGCGCCGGGGAGCGGTGAAAAACTGTTTTTT. Protein sequence: CASIAPGSGEKLFF.

The chain combines TRBV6-5 with TRBJ1-6; maybe TRBD1 (6 bases). This CDR3 spans 12 amino acids. Germline CDR1 reads MNHEY; CDR2 reads SVGAGI. Trimming shortened V by 6 bases and J by 6 bases, and 6 bases separated the two germline ends. The CDR3 DNA sequence: TGTGCCAGCAGGGACAGTAATTCACCCCTCCACTTT. Encoded protein: CASRDSNSPLHF.

The CDR3, as DNA: TGTGCCAGCAGTTACCAGGGCCCGGCGAACACTGAAGCTTTCTTT. It yields the protein CASSYQGPANTEAFF. V gene TRBV6-5 combines with J gene TRBJ1-1, with a tentative D call TRBD1 (5 bases). The CDR3 is 15 amino acids. Germline V gene data show CDR1 as MNHEY and CDR2 as SVGAGI. Trimming took off 2 bases at V and 1 base at J, with 11 bases between the two ends.

DNA of the CDR3: TGTGCCTGGAGACCCCGGACAGGGAGCTCCTACGAGCAGTACTTC. This codes for CAWRPRTGSSYEQYF. This sequence joins TRBV30 and TRBJ2-7, with 8 bases aligning to TRBD1. CDR1 GTSNPN and CDR2 SVGIG come from the germline V gene (reference sequence). The V gene end was trimmed by 3 bases and the J gene end by 0 bases; junction bases not matched to a gene: 7. This CDR3 has 15 residues.

In this sample, this clone turned up once. This chain links TRBV6-1 with TRBJ1-5, with D unclear. The CDR3 length is 14 residues. Trimming shortened V by 0 bases and J by 1 base, and 4 bases separated the two germline ends. Looked up from germline, CDR1 is MNHNS and CDR2 is SASEGT. Here the CDR3 reads CASSEAGSNQPQHF. The CDR3 DNA reads TGTGCCAGCAGTGAAGCGGGCAGCAATCAGCCCCAGCATTTT.

The chain joins TRBV11-3 to TRBJ1-1, with no clear D. Trimming left V 0 bases short and J 3 bases short, with 5 bases between. Germline V gene data show CDR1 as SGHNT and CDR2 as YENEEA. The CDR3 runs to 13 residues. CDR3 in DNA: TGTGCCAGCAGCTTAGACCGGGACACTGAAGCTTTCTTT. It codes for CASSLDRDTEAFF. The entire variable domain, with the rest obtained from reference TRBV11-3 and TRBJ1-1, is as follows: EAGVVQSPRYKIIEKKQPVAFWCNPISGHNTLYWYLQNLGQGPELLIRYENEEAVDDSQLPKDRFSAERLKGVDSTLKIQPAELGDSAVYLCASSLDRDTEAFFGQGTRLTVV.

The rearrangement uses TRBV27 and TRBJ1-1; 8 bases fit TRBD1. Trimming took 4 bases from V and 1 from J; bases not matched to a gene: 14. The CDR3 has 18 residues. Looked up from germline, CDR1 is MNHEY and CDR2 is SMNVEV (reference sequence). Here the CDR3 DNA reads TGTGCCAGCAGTTCCCCTAAGGGGGGGACAGGCCCGAACACTGAAGCTTTCTTT. This encodes CASSSPKGGTGPNTEAFF.

The sample holds one count of this clone. The rearrangement uses TRBV15 and TRBJ2-1; 7 nucleotides agree with TRBD2. Per germline, CDR1 LNHNV and CDR2 YYDKDF (reference sequence). The V gene end was trimmed by 1 base and the J gene end by 6 bases; junction bases not matched to a gene: 6. The CDR3 runs 15 residues. Written as DNA, the CDR3 is TGTGCCACCAGCAGAGCCGGATGGGAGGGCAATGAGCAGTTCTTC. It translates to CATSRAGWEGNEQFF. The entire variable domain, with the rest obtained from reference TRBV15 and TRBJ2-1, is as follows: DAMVIQNPRYQVTQFGKPVTLSCSQTLNHNVMYWYQQKSSQAPKLLFHYYDKDFNNEADTPDNFQSRRPNTSFCFLDIRSPGLGDTAMYLCATSRAGWEGNEQFFGPGTRLTVL.

The V call is TRBV24-1, the J call TRBJ2-7; 9 bases map to TRBD1. CDR1 and CDR2 from the germline V gene are KGHDR and SFDVKD. V shed 4 bases and J 5 bases; nucleotides not matched to a gene: 8. The CDR3 runs 15 residues. The chain's CDR3 is CATSDQQGAGHEQYF. The DNA of the CDR3 is TGTGCCACCAGTGACCAACAGGGGGCGGGTCACGAGCAGTACTTC.

V is TRBV12-3 or TRBV12-4 and J is TRBJ1-6; D gene ambiguous. V gave up 6 bases and J gave up 5 bases, with 5 bases separating them. The CDR3 extends over 12 amino acids. The CDR3 nucleotides are TGTGCCAGCAGGGAGGATAATTCACCCCTCCACTTT. It yields the protein CASREDNSPLHF.

This chain connects TRBV10-3 to TRBJ1-2; TRBD1 agrees at 7 bases. The germline CDR1 and CDR2 sequences are ENHRY and SYGVKD. The CDR3 spans 14 residues. Trimming removed 6 bases from V and 6 bases from J; junction bases left unmatched: 10. The CDR3 spells CAIRGDSRGDGYTF. Written as DNA, the CDR3 is TGTGCCATCAGGGGGGACAGCAGAGGGGATGGCTACACCTTC.

This clone has just a few counts. J is TRBJ2-6 and V is TRBV5-1; unclear D gene. Germline values: CDR1 SGHRS, CDR2 YFSETQ. The CDR3 consists of 15 residues. The V end was cut by 3 bases, the J end by 0 bases, with 7 bases between. The CDR3 loop reads CASSYPGSGANVLTF. CDR3 DNA sequence: TGCGCCAGCAGCTATCCAGGCTCTGGGGCCAACGTCCTGACTTTC.

The V gene is TRBV5-1, the J gene TRBJ2-1, with 8 positions matching TRBD2. Germline CDR1 and CDR2: SGHRS and YFSETQ. Trimming removed 4 bases from V and 3 bases from J; junction bases left unmatched: 3. CDR3 length: 14 amino acids. The CDR3 DNA sequence: TGCGCCAGCAGCCGGGGGGGAGACTACAATGAGCAGTTCTTC. Translated, it gives CASSRGGDYNEQFF. Complete variable domain (other parts from reference TRBV5-1 and TRBJ2-1): KAGVTQTPRYLIKTRGQQVTLSCSPISGHRSVSWYQQTPGQGLQFLFEYFSETQRNKGNFPGRFSGRQFSNSRSEMNVSTLELGDSALYLCASSRGGDYNEQFFGPGTRLTVL.

As for this clone: The conserved final phenylalanine or tryptophan is absent from the CDR3, which likely points to a read error. Because the CDR3's place on the DNA is in doubt, the DNA is left out and the CDR3 is given as listed by TCRdb. This chain connects TRBV12-5 to TRBJ1-6; TRBD1, the D gene given by the table, was not confirmed from the DNA. Germline V gives CDR1 LGHNT, CDR2 FRNRAP. The CDR3 has 9 amino acids, counting both end residues. The chain's CDR3 is CASGTLTTR.

This chain links TRBV25-1 with TRBJ1-4; D is perhaps TRBD1 (5 bases). Germline CDR1 MGHDK, CDR2 SYGVNS. V dropped 7 bases and J dropped 7 bases, with 16 bases sitting between them. The CDR3 contains 14 residues. The CDR3 spells CASKAGGRGEKLFF. CDR3 nucleotides: TGTGCCAGCAAGGCGGGGGGGAGAGGTGAAAAACTGTTTTTT.

J is TRBJ2-2 and V is TRBV7-3, with 11 bases aligning to TRBD2. The CDR3 extends over 18 amino acids. V gave up 1 base and J gave up 5 bases; unmatched junction bases: 9. Germline V lookup: CDR1 SGHTA, CDR2 FQGTGA. The CDR3 loop reads CASSLKASGGPRTGELFF. In DNA form, the CDR3 reads TGTGCCAGCAGCTTAAAGGCTAGCGGGGGGCCGAGGACCGGGGAGCTGTTTTTT.

This clone has a single count. This chain joins TRBV19 and TRBJ1-2; D is unresolved. The germline V gene has CDR1 LNHDA and CDR2 SQIVND (reference sequence). The CDR3 totals 12 residues. The germline V and J ends were trimmed by 1 base and 2 bases, with 2 bases remaining between them. The CDR3 DNA sequence: TGTGCCAGTAGTATAGCGAACTATGGCTACACCTTC. It encodes CASSIANYGYTF. The entire variable domain, with the rest obtained from reference TRBV19 and TRBJ1-2, is as follows: DGGITQSPKYLFRKEGQNVTLSCEQNLNHDAMYWYRQDPGQGLRLIYYSQIVNDFQKGDIAEGYSVSREKKESFPLTVTSAQKNPTAFYLCASSIANYGYTFGSGTRLTVV.